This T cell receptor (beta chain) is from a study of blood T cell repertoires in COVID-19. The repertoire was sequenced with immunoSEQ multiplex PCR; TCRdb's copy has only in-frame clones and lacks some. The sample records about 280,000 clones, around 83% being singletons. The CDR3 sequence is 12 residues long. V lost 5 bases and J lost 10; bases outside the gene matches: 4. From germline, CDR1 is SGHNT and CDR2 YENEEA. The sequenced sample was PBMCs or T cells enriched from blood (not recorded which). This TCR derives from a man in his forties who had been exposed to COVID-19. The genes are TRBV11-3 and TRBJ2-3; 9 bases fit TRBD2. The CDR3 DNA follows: TGTGCCAGCAGCGACAGGACTAGCGCGCAGTATTTT. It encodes CASSDRTSAQYF.